This TCR beta chain was observed in a study of T cells in localized non-small cell lung cancer. Study outcomes and limitations: The study found T cell clonality highest in uninvolved adjacent lung, above tumor.

In regard to this clone: What it binds is unknown.

Germline-derived CDR1 and CDR2 are MGHDK and SYGVNS. V was pared by 5 bases and J by 0 bases, with 2 bases of the junction left unmatched. The CDR3 has 15 residues. The repertoire was sequenced with immunoSEQ multiplex PCR; TCRdb's copy has only in-frame clones and lacks some. The sample comprises tens of thousands of clones, roughly 90% of which are singletons, and around 5.7% rests with the top ten. The specimen was PBMCs, collected before any cancer treatment. The TCR sequence derives from a man aged 35 to 70 with stage II lung adenocarcinoma. J is TRBJ2-5 and V is TRBV25-1; 11 nucleotides match TRBD2. For the CDR3, the DNA is TGTGCCAGCAGTTTGGGACTAGCGGACCAAGAGACCCAGTACTTC. Translating it yields CASSLGLADQETQYF.